Listed below are T cell receptor beta chains from one sample, sequenced in a study of vaccination effects on CD4 cells after COVID-19. These receptors lack a known antigen. Produced via immunoSEQ multiplex PCR; TCRdb's table is partial and in-frame only. Counted here are fewer than 90,000 clones, roughly 73% occurring once; the ten biggest clones make up less than 5.5%. Sequences were derived from CD4+ T cells from PBMCs cultured with HIV peptides, sampled before COVID-19 vaccination. These TCRs come from a human donor who had a prior SARS-CoV-2 infection. Each CDR3 is given with its conserved first and last residue. Each record gives: J gene, clone size, D gene, V gene, CDR3 DNA, CDR3 protein. D genes are given only for firm matches. Some rows have no size entry. The others give once, few or many, or a class for an expanded clone.

>TRBJ1-6|-|TRBD1|TRBV7-6
TGTGCCAGCAGTCCGATCGGGGACAGGGGAATCCATTCACCCCTCCACTTT
CASSPIGDRGIHSPLHF
>TRBJ1-5|-|TRBD1|TRBV4-2
TGTGCCAGCAGCCCAGGACAGGGGGGATATCAGCCCCAGCATTTT
CASSPGQGGYQPQHF
>TRBJ2-1|few|-|TRBV3-1/TRBV3-2
TGTGCCAGCAGCCCTCCCGGGACCCTTCGAAGGGGTGAGCAGTTCTTC
CASSPPGTLRRGEQFF
>TRBJ2-7|-|-|TRBV5-6
TGTGCCAGCAGCTGGGAAGGGGACATTTTCTCCTACGAGCAGTACTTC
CASSWEGDIFSYEQYF
>TRBJ1-3|-|-|TRBV9
TGTGCCAGCAGCCCGCGACAGCCACGCTCTGGAAACACCATATATTTT
CASSPRQPRSGNTIYF
>TRBJ2-3|-|-|TRBV24-1
TGTGCCACCAGTGATTTTGGTCCGGGGGCGGATACGCAGTATTTT
CATSDFGPGADTQYF
>TRBJ2-5|-|-|TRBV6-5
TGTGCCAGCAGTTTGACGGCCACCCTGGAGACCCAGTACTTC
CASSLTATLETQYF
>TRBJ2-5|-|TRBD2|TRBV20-1
TGCAGTGCTAGTAATAGCGGGGGGGCAGGAGAGACCCAGTACTTC
CSASNSGGAGETQYF
>TRBJ1-4|-|TRBD1|TRBV4-1
TGCGCCAGCAGCTCCCCGACAGGGTATAATGAAAAACTGTTTTTT
CASSSPTGYNEKLFF
>TRBJ2-7|-|TRBD1|TRBV5-1
TGCGCCAGCAGCCCCGGGACAGGGGTGACCTACGAGCAGTACTTC
CASSPGTGVTYEQYF
>TRBJ2-3|-|TRBD2|TRBV9
TGTGCCAGCAGCGGCCGACTAGCGGCTAGCACAGATACGCAGTATTTT
CASSGRLAASTDTQYF
>TRBJ1-1|once|-|TRBV4-3
TGCGCCAGCAGCCAAGCGGTACAGGGGAACACTGAAGCTTTCTTT
CASSQAVQGNTEAFF
>TRBJ2-3|-|-|TRBV9
TGTGCCAGCAGCGTACTAAGGGGGACGACGACGGGGGATACGCAGTATTTT
CASSVLRGTTTGDTQYF
>TRBJ2-2|-|TRBD2|TRBV2
TGTGCCAGCAGTGGACTAGCGGGAGGAACCGGGGAGCTGTTTTTT
CASSGLAGGTGELFF
>TRBJ2-7|-|-|TRBV5-1
TGCGCCAGCAGCTTGGGGACACTAGACTACGAGCAGTACTTC
CASSLGTLDYEQYF
>TRBJ1-5|-|-|TRBV18
TGTGCCAGCTCACCGAATGTGGGGAATCAGCCCCAGCATTTT
CASSPNVGNQPQHF
>TRBJ1-1|-|-|TRBV14
TGTGCCAGCAGCCAAGATGACCTTTCGGCCGGGACTGAAGCTTTCTTT
CASSQDDLSAGTEAFF
>TRBJ1-1|-|-|TRBV5-5
TGTGCCAGCAGCACCTCTACGAACACTGAAGCTTTCTTT
CASSTSTNTEAFF